A selection of T cell receptor beta chains follows, all from one sample in a study of shared clonotypes between healthy human individuals. Assay used: immunoSEQ multiplex PCR; TCRdb lists only in-frame clones, some missing. The sample has under 2.5 million clones; roughly 90% are singletons. The sequencing input was naive CD4+ T cells from PBMCs. These receptors all come from a man aged 18-30 years in good health. Some clones in this sample may be carry-over from other donors' samples. The CDR3 runs from the conserved cysteine through the conserved F or W. The order of the fields is D gene, J gene, clone size, V gene, CDR3 DNA, CDR3 protein. The D gene is left open where the match is weak. Rows give clone size only sometimes, using once, few, many, or a class for an expanded clone.

. | TRBJ2-7 | . | TRBV7-4 | TGTGCCAGCAGCTTATTCAGACAGTACGAGCAGTACTTC | CASSLFRQYEQYF
. | TRBJ2-7 | . | TRBV5-8 | TGTGCCAGCAGCAGAGGGACAAGCTACGAGCAGTACTTC | CASSRGTSYEQYF
TRBD1 | TRBJ1-5 | once | TRBV7-9 | TGTGCCAGCAGCTTCGCAGACAGGGCCAATCAGCCCCAGCATTTT | CASSFADRANQPQHF
. | TRBJ2-2 | . | TRBV28 | TGTGCCAGCAGAACAGCGTCCTCGAACACCGGGGAGCTGTTTTTT | CASRTASSNTGELFF
TRBD2 | TRBJ2-7 | . | TRBV6-6 | TGTGCCAGCAGTTCCCTAGCGGGGGACTCCTACGAGCAGTACTTC | CASSSLAGDSYEQYF
TRBD1 | TRBJ1-2 | once | TRBV6-4 | TGTGCCAGCAGTGTGGCAGGGGGCTTTGGTGGCTACACCTTC | CASSVAGGFGGYTF
. | TRBJ1-5 | . | TRBV10-3 | TGTGCCATCAGGGAGGGGGTCCGTCAGCCCCAGCATTTT | CAIREGVRQPQHF
. | TRBJ2-1 | . | TRBV14 | TGTGCCAGCAGTCAGGGCTGGGGGAACACCATACTCCGCCATGAGCAGTTCTTC | CASSQGWGNTILRHEQFF
. | TRBJ1-4 | . | TRBV5-6 | TGTGCCAGCAGCTTGGTTCAGTCTAATGAAAAACTGTTTTTT | CASSLVQSNEKLFF
TRBD2 | TRBJ2-6 | . | TRBV7-9 | TGTGCCAGCAGCCCCCGGGGGGGCGCCATGTCCGGGGCCAACGTCCTGACTTTC | CASSPRGGAMSGANVLTF
TRBD1 | TRBJ1-1 | . | TRBV2 | TGTGCCAGCAGTGAAGAAAACAGGGGTACTGAAGCTTTCTTT | CASSEENRGTEAFF
. | TRBJ2-5 | once | TRBV20-1 | TGCAGTGCTAGAGATGAGGAGACCCAGTACTTC | CSARDEETQYF
TRBD2 | TRBJ2-5 | . | TRBV4-1 | TGCGCCAGCAGCCAAGGGGTGGCTAGCGGAAGTCAAGAGACCCAGTACTTC | CASSQGVASGSQETQYF
TRBD2 | TRBJ2-2 | . | TRBV25-1 | TGTGCCAGCAGTGAGACTAGCGGGAGACCCCGGGACACCGGGGAGCTGTTTTTT | CASSETSGRPRDTGELFF
. | TRBJ2-2 | once | TRBV6-5 | TGTGCCAGCAGTTACTGGTGGGGTGCACCTGGGGAGCTGTTTTTT | CASSYWWGAPGELFF
. | TRBJ1-1 | . | TRBV5-1 | TGCGCCAGCAGCTTGCCGTCCACCTCCCTCCCGGGGACGGGAGCTGAAGCTTTCTTT | CASSLPSTSLPGTGAEAFF
. | TRBJ1-2 | . | TRBV6-1 | TGTGCCAGCAGTGTAGGGATTACTAACTATGGCTACACCTTC | CASSVGITNYGYTF
TRBD2 | TRBJ2-7 | . | TRBV28 | TGTGCCAGCAGTGTGCTAGCGGGAGGGACCTACGAGCAGTACTTC | CASSVLAGGTYEQYF
. | TRBJ2-7 | . | TRBV6-1 | TGTGCCAGCAGTGACACCTACGAGCAGTACTTC | CASSDTYEQYF
. | TRBJ2-2 | . | TRBV30 | TGTGCCTGGAGTAGGTGGTTCGGGGGGCAAACGAACACCGGGGAGCTGTTTTTT | CAWSRWFGGQTNTGELFF
. | TRBJ2-2 | . | TRBV2 | TGTGCCAGCAGTGGTCACAGGAACACCGGGGAGCTGTTTTTT | CASSGHRNTGELFF
. | TRBJ2-3 | . | TRBV18 | TGTGCCAGCTCACCAATAAACTCCGATACGCAGTATTTT | CASSPINSDTQYF
. | TRBJ1-5 | . | TRBV11-2 | TGTGCCAGCAGCCGCTTCAGACGGAATCAGCCCCAGCATTTT | CASSRFRRNQPQHF
TRBD1 | TRBJ2-1 | . | TRBV7-8 | TGTGCCAGCAGCTTCCCTGTCTTCCGGGACAGGGATAAAGAGCAGTTCTTC | CASSFPVFRDRDKEQFF
TRBD2 | TRBJ2-3 | . | TRBV29-1 | TGCAGCGTTGAAGTGGCAGGGAGGGGCACAGATACGCAGTATTTT | CSVEVAGRGTDTQYF
TRBD2 | TRBJ2-1 | . | TRBV7-2 | TGTGCCAGCAGCTCCCTAATGGCGGGAGGGTCAGGTGAGCAGTTCTTC | CASSSLMAGGSGEQFF
. | TRBJ2-5 | . | TRBV18 | TGTGCCAGCTCACGGGAGACCCAGTACTTC | CASSRETQYF
TRBD1 | TRBJ1-2 | . | TRBV7-2 | TGTGCCAGCAGCCAACAGGGGAATGGCTACACCTTC | CASSQQGNGYTF
TRBD2 | TRBJ2-7 | . | TRBV28 | TGTGCCAGCAGCTCGGGGCTAGCGGGTACCTACGAGCAGTACTTC | CASSSGLAGTYEQYF
TRBD2 | TRBJ2-1 | . | TRBV28 | TGTGCCAGCAGTGAGACTAGCGGGAGCCCAAATGAGCAGTTCTTC | CASSETSGSPNEQFF
TRBD2 | TRBJ2-7 | . | TRBV27 | TGTGCCAGCAGCCGTAAGCGGGAGGTCTCCTACGAGCAGTACTTC | CASSRKREVSYEQYF
TRBD2 | TRBJ2-7 | . | TRBV5-1 | TGCGCCAGCAGCTCTAAAGCGGGAGGGCCCACCTACGAGCAGTACTTC | CASSSKAGGPTYEQYF
. | TRBJ2-3 | . | TRBV2 | TGTGCCAGCAGTGGCCGACTGGGGCTAAGCACAGATACGCAGTATTTT | CASSGRLGLSTDTQYF
. | TRBJ2-1 | . | TRBV27 | TGTGCCAGCATTAACGACCGAAGTGGTGCGCAGTTCTTC | CASINDRSGAQFF
TRBD1 | TRBJ1-1 | . | TRBV6-1 | TGTGCCAGCAGCGTAACAGGGGGCTTTACTGAAGCTTTCTTT | CASSVTGGFTEAFF
. | TRBJ2-3 | . | TRBV4-1 | TGCGCCAGCAGCCAAGATGTGGGAGATACGCAGTATTTT | CASSQDVGDTQYF
. | TRBJ2-6 | . | TRBV10-3 | TGTGCCATCAGTGAAGAGGGGATAACGGGGGCCAACGTCCTGACTTTC | CAISEEGITGANVLTF
. | TRBJ2-7 | . | TRBV29-1 | TGCAGCGTTGGGCTTCTAGCAAGACCCCGCGAGCAGTACTTC | CSVGLLARPREQYF
. | TRBJ2-3 | . | TRBV29-1 | TGCAGCGTTGATGAAGGGTTCACAGATACGCAGTATTTT | CSVDEGFTDTQYF
TRBD1 | TRBJ1-1 | . | TRBV4-1 | TGCGCCAGCAGCGAGCAACGACAGGGCAGGTTTTCCACTGAAGCTTTCTTT | CASSEQRQGRFSTEAFF
. | TRBJ1-5 | . | TRBV6-5 | TGTGCCAGCAGGCCCAGCCTCACTAATCAGCCCCAGCATTTT | CASRPSLTNQPQHF
. | TRBJ1-6 | . | TRBV28 | TGTGCCAGCAGTCTGTATCGGGCAGCCAATTCACCCCTCCACTTT | CASSLYRAANSPLHF
. | TRBJ1-2 | . | TRBV30 | TGTGCCTGGAGCCCCCTATTGGCAGGAACAAACTATGGCTACACCTTC | CAWSPLLAGTNYGYTF
TRBD2 | TRBJ2-7 | . | TRBV7-4 | TGTGCCAGCAGCCCGAACCGGACTAGCTCCTACGAGCAGTACTTC | CASSPNRTSSYEQYF
TRBD2 | TRBJ2-1 | . | TRBV9 | TGTGCCAGCAGCCCCCTGACTAGCGGGTCACAGAATGAGCAGTTCTTC | CASSPLTSGSQNEQFF
. | TRBJ1-1 | . | TRBV6-1 | TGTGCCAGCAGGGCGGAAGCCCCCACTGAAGCTTTCTTT | CASRAEAPTEAFF
. | TRBJ2-1 | . | TRBV7-2 | TGTGCCAGCAGCCTACAGGGCCGGGAGCAGTTCTTC | CASSLQGREQFF
. | TRBJ2-5 | . | TRBV11-2 | TGTGCCAGCAGCTTTGCAGTGGAGACCCAGTACTTC | CASSFAVETQYF
. | TRBJ1-1 | few | TRBV5-1 | TGCGCCAGCAGTATGACAGTAACGGGTAGCACTGAAGCTTTCTTT | CASSMTVTGSTEAFF
. | TRBJ2-2 | . | TRBV7-9 | TGTGCCAGCAGCGCCCTAGAAAGTGCGGGTAGGGATAACACCGGGGAGCTGTTTTTT | CASSALESAGRDNTGELFF
. | TRBJ2-5 | . | TRBV6-1 | TGTGCCAGCACATCTCGGGAGACCCAGTACTTC | CASTSRETQYF
. | TRBJ1-2 | . | TRBV27 | TGTGCCAGCAGGACGCCGGGGGGTGGCTACACCTTC | CASRTPGGGYTF